This TCR beta chain was recorded in a study of identical twins' blood T cells. Study results and caveats: Twin repertoire similarity may partly reflect shared environment.

To note about this clonotype: What it recognizes is unknown.

The CDR3 extends over 14 amino acids. Germline V CDR1 and CDR2: SQVTM, ANQGSEA. V was shortened by 7 bases and J by 10 bases, with 23 bases between the two germline ends. TCR cDNA libraries came from RNA via a modified published protocol. TCRdb called the 5' RACE reads again in MiXCR, with one record for every CDR3 protein. The sample holds 400,000 or so distinct CDR3 sequences; over 25% are singletons and the top ten take 5.5% to 7%. Reared together, all three twin pairs probably met the same infectious agents and vaccines. Sequencing input: PBMCs. The clonotype was recovered from a woman aged 18-55 years in good health. The rearrangement joins TRBV29-1 to TRBJ2-1; no clear D. CDR3 DNA: TGCAGCGCTTTCTTTTCACGGCACCAAAGGGAGCAGTTCTTC. Amino acids: CSAFFSRHQREQFF.